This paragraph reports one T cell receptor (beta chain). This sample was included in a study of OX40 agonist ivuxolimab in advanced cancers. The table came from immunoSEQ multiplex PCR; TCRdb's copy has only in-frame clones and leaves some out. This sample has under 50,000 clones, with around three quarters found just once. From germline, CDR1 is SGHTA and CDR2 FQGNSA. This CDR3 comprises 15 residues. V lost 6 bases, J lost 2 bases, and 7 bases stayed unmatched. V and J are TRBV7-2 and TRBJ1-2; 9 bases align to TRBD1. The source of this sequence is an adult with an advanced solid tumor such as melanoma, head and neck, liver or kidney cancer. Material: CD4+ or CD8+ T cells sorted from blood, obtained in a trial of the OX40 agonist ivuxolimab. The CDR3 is CASSYTGTGNYGYTF. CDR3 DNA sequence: TGTGCCAGCAGTTACACCGGGACAGGGAACTATGGCTACACCTTC.